This entry features one T cell receptor beta chain sequence. The data derive from a study of blood T cell repertoires in COVID-19. As for the study in general: The United States, Italy and Spain supplied acute and convalescent COVID-19 samples. From T cells, B-cell-depleted T cells, or PBMCs came the material, which was cDNA or gDNA.

This CDR3 region has 14 residues. CDR1 KGHDR and CDR2 SFDVKD come from the germline V gene. The V and J ends lost 8 bases and 1 base respectively, with 10 bases between them. Study processing details: It was from reference gene primer amplification that nucleated cell counts were estimated. Measured with immunoSEQ multiplex PCR; TCRdb has only the in-frame clones, and not every one. The D gene and trimming were derived from the DNA, and the V and J assignments and clone size from that table. The data hold about 65,000 clones, with about 94% observed a single time. The chain has TRBV24-1 and TRBJ1-4, with D maybe TRBD1 (5 bases). This TCR was sampled from a man in his 70s with active COVID-19. The specimen was peripheral blood. The CDR3 sequence is CATKGSGTNEKLFF. CDR3 bases: TGTGCCACCAAGGGGTCTGGAACTAATGAAAAACTGTTTTTT.